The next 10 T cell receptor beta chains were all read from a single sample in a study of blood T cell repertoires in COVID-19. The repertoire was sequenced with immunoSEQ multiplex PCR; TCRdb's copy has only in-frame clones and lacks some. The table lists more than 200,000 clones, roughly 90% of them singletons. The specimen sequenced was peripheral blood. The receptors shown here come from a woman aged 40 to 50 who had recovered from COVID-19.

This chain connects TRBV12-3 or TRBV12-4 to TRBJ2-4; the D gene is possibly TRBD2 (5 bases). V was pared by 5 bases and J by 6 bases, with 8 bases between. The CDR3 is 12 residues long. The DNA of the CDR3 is TGTGCCAGCAGTCCGGACTTAAACATTCAGTACTTC. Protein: CASSPDLNIQYF.

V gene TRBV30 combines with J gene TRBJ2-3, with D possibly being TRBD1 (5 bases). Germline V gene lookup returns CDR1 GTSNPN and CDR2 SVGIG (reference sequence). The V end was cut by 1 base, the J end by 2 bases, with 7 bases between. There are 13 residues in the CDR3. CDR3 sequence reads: CAWSGQSTDTQYF. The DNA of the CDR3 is TGTGCCTGGAGTGGACAGTCCACAGATACGCAGTATTTT.

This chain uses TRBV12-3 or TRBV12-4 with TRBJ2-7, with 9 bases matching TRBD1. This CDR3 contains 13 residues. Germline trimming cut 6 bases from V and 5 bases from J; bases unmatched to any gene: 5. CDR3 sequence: CASSATGGNEQYF. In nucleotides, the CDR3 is TGTGCCAGCAGCGCTACAGGGGGCAACGAGCAGTACTTC.

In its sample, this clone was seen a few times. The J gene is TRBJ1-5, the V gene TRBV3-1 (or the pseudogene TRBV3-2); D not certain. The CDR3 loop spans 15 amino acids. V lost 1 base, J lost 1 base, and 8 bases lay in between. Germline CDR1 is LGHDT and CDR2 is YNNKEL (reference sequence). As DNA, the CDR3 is TGTGCCAGCAGCCAAGGAGCCGTGAGCAATCAGCCCCAGCATTTT. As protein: CASSQGAVSNQPQHF.

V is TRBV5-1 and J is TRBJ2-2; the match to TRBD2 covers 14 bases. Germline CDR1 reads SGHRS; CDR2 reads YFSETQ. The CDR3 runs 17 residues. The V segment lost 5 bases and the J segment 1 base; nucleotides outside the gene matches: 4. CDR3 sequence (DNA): TGCGCCAGCAGACCTGGGACTAGCGGGGGGAACACCGGGGAGCTGTTTTTT. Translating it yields CASRPGTSGGNTGELFF.

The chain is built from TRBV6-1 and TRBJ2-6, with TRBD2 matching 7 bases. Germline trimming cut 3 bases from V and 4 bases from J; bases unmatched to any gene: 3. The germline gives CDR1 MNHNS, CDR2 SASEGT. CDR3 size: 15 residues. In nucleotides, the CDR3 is TGTGCCAGCAGTGAGCGGGGGTCCGGGGCCAACGTCCTGACTTTC. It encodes CASSERGSGANVLTF.

The CDR3 nucleotides are TGCAGTGCTATTGATCGGCAGCGACGACCCGTGGAGCAGTTCTTC. Translated, it gives CSAIDRQRRPVEQFF. J is TRBJ2-1 and V is TRBV20-1, with no clear D. Germline CDR1 is DFQATT and CDR2 is SNEGSKA (reference sequence). CDR3 size: 15 residues. Trimming cost V 4 bases and J 10 bases, with 23 bases left between them.

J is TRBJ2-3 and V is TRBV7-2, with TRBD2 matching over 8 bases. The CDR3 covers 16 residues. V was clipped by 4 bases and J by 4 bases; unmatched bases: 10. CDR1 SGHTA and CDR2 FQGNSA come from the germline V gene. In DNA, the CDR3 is TGTGCCAGCAGCTCCCTGGGACTAGTTTTCGCAGATACGCAGTATTTT. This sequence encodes CASSSLGLVFADTQYF.

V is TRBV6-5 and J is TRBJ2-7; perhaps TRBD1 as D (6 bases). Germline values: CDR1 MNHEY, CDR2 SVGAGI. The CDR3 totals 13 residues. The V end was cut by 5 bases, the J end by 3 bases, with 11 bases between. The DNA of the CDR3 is TGTGCCAGCAGTCGGGACAAGGACTACGAGCAGTACTTC. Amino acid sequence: CASSRDKDYEQYF.

CDR3 sequence: CASSWFAGGSDGELFF. DNA for the CDR3: TGTGCCAGCAGTTGGTTCGCGGGAGGCTCGGACGGGGAGCTGTTTTTT. The V call is TRBV27, the J call TRBJ2-2; 8 bases fit TRBD2. The CDR3 loop spans 16 amino acids. Germline V lookup: CDR1 MNHEY, CDR2 SMNVEV (reference sequence). With V trimmed by 4 bases and J by 7 bases, 11 bases remained unmatched.